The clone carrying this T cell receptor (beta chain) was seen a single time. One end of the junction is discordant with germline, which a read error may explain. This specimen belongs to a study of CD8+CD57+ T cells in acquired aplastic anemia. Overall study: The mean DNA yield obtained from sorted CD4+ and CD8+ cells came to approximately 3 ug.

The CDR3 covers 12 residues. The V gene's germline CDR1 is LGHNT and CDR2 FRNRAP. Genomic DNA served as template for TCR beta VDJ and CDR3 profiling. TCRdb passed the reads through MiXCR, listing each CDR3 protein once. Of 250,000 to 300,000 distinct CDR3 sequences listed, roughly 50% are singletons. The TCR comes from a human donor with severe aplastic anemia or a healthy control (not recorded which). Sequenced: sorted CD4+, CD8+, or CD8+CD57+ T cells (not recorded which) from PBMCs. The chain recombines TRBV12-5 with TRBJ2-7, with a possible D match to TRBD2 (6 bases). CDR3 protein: CASGLLTSTRDF. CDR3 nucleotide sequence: TGTGCTAGTGGTTTGCTCACTAGCACCCGTGACTTC. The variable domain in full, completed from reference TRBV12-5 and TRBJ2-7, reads DARVTQTPRHKVTEMGQEVTMRCQPILGHNTVFWYRQTMMQGLELLAYFRNRAPLDDSGMPKDRFSAEMPDATLATLKIQPSEPRDSAVYFCASGLLTSTRDFGPGTRLTVT.